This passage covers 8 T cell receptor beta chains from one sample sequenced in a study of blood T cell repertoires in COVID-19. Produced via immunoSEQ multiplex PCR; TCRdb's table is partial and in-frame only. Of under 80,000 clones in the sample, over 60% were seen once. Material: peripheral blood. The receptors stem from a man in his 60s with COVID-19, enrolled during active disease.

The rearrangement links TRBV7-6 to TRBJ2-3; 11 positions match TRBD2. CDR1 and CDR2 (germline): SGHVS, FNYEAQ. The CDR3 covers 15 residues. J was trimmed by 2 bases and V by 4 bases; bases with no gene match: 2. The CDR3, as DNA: TGTGCCAGCAGCTATAGCGGGGGGGTCACAGATACGCAGTATTTT. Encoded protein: CASSYSGGVTDTQYF.

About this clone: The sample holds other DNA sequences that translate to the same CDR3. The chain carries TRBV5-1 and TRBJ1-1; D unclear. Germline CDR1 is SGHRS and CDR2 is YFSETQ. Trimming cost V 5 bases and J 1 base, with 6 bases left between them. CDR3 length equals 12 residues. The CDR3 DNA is TGCGCCAGCAGGGCGGGGAACACTGAAGCTTTCTTT. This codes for CASRAGNTEAFF.

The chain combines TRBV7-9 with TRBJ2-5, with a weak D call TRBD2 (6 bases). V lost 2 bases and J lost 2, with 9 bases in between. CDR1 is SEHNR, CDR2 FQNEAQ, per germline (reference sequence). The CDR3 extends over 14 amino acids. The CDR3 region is CASSLRGSQETQYF. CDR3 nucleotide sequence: TGTGCCAGCAGCTTACGGGGGTCACAAGAGACCCAGTACTTC.

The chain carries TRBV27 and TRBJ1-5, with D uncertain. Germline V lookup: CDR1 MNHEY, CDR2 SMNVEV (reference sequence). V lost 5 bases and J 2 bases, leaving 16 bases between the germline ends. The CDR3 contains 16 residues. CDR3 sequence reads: CASSLSRVVGNQPQHF. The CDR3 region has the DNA TGTGCCAGCAGTCTGTCGCGGGTGGTTGGCAATCAGCCCCAGCATTTT.

The CDR3 sequence is CASSSRGLGYTF. CDR3 nucleotide sequence: TGTGCCAGCAGCTCAAGGGGGCTCGGCTACACCTTC. The rearrangement joins TRBV5-6 to TRBJ1-2; TRBD1 agrees at 7 bases. This CDR3 has 12 residues. Germline values: CDR1 SGHDT, CDR2 YYEEEE. The J segment lost 8 bases and the V segment lost 3 bases, leaving 4 bases of the junction unmatched.

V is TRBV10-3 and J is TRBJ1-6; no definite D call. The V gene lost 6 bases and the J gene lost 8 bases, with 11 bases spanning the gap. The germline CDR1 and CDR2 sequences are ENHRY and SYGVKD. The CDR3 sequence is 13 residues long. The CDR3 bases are TGTGCCATCAGATCGGGAGTTGATTCACCCCTCCACTTT. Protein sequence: CAIRSGVDSPLHF.

As DNA, the CDR3 is TGCGCCAGCAGCTTGGGGACAGGGACTACTGGGGAGCAGTACTTC. It translates to CASSLGTGTTGEQYF. V gene TRBV5-1 combines with J gene TRBJ2-7; perhaps TRBD1 as D (8 bases). The CDR3 covers 15 residues. The germline gives CDR1 SGHRS, CDR2 YFSETQ. The V gene lost 0 bases and the J gene lost 7 bases, with 17 bases spanning the gap.

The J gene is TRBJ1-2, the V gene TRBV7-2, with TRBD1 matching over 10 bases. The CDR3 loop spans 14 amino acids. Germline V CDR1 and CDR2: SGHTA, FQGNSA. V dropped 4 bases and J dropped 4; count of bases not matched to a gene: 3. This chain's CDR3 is CASSSRTGGYGYTF. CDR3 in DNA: TGTGCCAGCAGCTCGAGGACAGGGGGCTATGGCTACACCTTC.